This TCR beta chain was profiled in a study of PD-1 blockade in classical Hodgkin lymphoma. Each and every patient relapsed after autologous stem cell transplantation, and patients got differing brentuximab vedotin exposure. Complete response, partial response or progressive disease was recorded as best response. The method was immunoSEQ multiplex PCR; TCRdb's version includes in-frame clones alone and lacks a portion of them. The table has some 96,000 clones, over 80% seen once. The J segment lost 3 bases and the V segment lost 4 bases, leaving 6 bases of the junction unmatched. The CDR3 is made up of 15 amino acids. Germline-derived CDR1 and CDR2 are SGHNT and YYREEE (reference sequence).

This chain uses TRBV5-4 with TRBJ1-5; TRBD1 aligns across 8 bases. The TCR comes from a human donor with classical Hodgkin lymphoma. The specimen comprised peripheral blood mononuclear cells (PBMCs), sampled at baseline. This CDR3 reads CASSTDRGFNQPQHF. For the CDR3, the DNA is TGTGCCAGCAGCACCGACAGGGGATTCAATCAGCCCCAGCATTTT.